Presented here are 16 T cell receptor beta chains from one specimen sequenced in a study of blood T cell repertoires in COVID-19 (TCRdb year 2020). The library came from the immunoSEQ multiplex PCR assay. Imported from immuneACCESS, the table was reduced by TCRdb to in-frame sequences with V and J called. These copies leave out some clones; in studies compared against another copy, an unresolved V gene accounts for under half, and the cause of the remainder is not known. This sample comprises about 35,000 clones, under 90% of them detected only once. Approximately 3.6% of the sample rests with the top ten. What was sequenced was peripheral blood. The receptors shown here come from a man over 45 with acute or convalescent COVID-19.

The chain has TRBV7-8 and TRBJ2-5; 9 bases agree with TRBD2. The CDR3 covers 16 residues. The germline gives CDR1 SGHVS, CDR2 FQNEAQ. V trimming: 2 bases; J trimming: 4 bases; junction bases outside the gene matches: 8. The CDR3 reads CASSLLSSGILETQYF. The CDR3 coding sequence is TGTGCCAGCAGCTTACTCTCTAGCGGGATTTTAGAGACCCAGTACTTC.

The rearrangement links TRBV7-2 to TRBJ2-1; 13 positions match TRBD2. The CDR3 extends over 17 amino acids. Looked up from germline, CDR1 is SGHTA and CDR2 is FQGNSA. The V segment lost 2 bases and the J segment 7 bases; nucleotides outside the gene matches: 8. The CDR3 coding sequence is TGTGCCAGCAGCTTATTGGGGGGGACTAGCGGGGTTAATGAGCAGTTCTTC. Translated: CASSLLGGTSGVNEQFF.

V usage is TRBV7-2 and J usage is TRBJ2-5; D is uncertain. Germline CDR1 reads SGHTA; CDR2 reads FQGNSA. V gave up 5 bases and J gave up 5 bases, with 12 bases separating them. This CDR3 is 13 amino acids long. Written as DNA, the CDR3 is TGTGCCAGCAGCCTGCAGACCAGGGAGACCCAGTACTTC. It encodes CASSLQTRETQYF.

The rearrangement joins TRBV6-5 to TRBJ1-3; D ambiguous. From germline, CDR1 is MNHEY and CDR2 SVGAGI. Between the trimmed V and J ends, which lost 7 bases and 3 bases, there was a span of 10 bases. The CDR3 totals 13 residues. The CDR3 sequence is CASMIRGGNTIYF. CDR3 DNA: TGTGCCAGCATGATTCGGGGTGGAAACACCATATATTTT.

V usage is TRBV20-1 and J usage is TRBJ1-2; possible D gene TRBD1, 6 bases. Germline V gene lookup returns CDR1 DFQATT and CDR2 SNEGSKA (reference sequence). This CDR3 is built from 13 residues. Trimming took off 6 bases at V and 7 bases at J, with 18 bases between the two ends. The CDR3 reads CSASNRDLSGYTF. The CDR3 DNA is TGCAGTGCCAGTAACAGGGATCTAAGTGGCTACACCTTC.

This clone has a single count. This chain joins TRBV28 and TRBJ2-7; TRBD2 matches 9 bases. CDR1 and CDR2 from the germline V gene are MDHEN and SYDVKM. The CDR3 consists of 16 residues. The V and J ends lost 5 bases and 5 bases, in that order; junction bases with no gene match: 13. This CDR3 reads CASSTPISGSIHEQYF. DNA of the CDR3: TGTGCCAGCAGTACCCCGATTAGCGGGAGTATCCACGAGCAGTACTTC.

The J gene is TRBJ2-3, the V gene TRBV7-9, with TRBD2 matching 7 bases. Trimming took 1 base from V and 1 from J; bases not matched to a gene: 5. The germline gives CDR1 SEHNR, CDR2 FQNEAQ (reference sequence). The CDR3 is 16 residues long. CDR3 nucleotide sequence: TGTGCCAGCAGCTTAGTGATGGCGGGAGGCACAGATACGCAGTATTTT. Amino acids: CASSLVMAGGTDTQYF.

The chain links TRBV5-5 to TRBJ1-2; tentative D call: TRBD1 (5 bases). The CDR3 covers 15 residues. V lost 4 bases, J lost 8 bases, and 21 bases lay in between. Looked up from germline, CDR1 is SGHKS and CDR2 is YYEKEE (reference sequence). The CDR3 is CASSQLGGAAEGYTF. CDR3 nucleotide sequence: TGTGCCAGCAGCCAGCTCGGAGGGGCAGCAGAGGGCTACACCTTC.

This chain connects TRBV6-5 to TRBJ2-7, with a tentative D call TRBD1 (6 bases). This CDR3 has 12 amino acids. CDR1 is MNHEY, CDR2 SVGAGI, per germline. V lost 0 bases and J lost 7, with 7 bases in between. CDR3 region: CASSYSTGEQYF. The CDR3 DNA reads as TGTGCCAGCAGTTACTCAACAGGGGAGCAGTACTTC.

V is TRBV7-9 and J is TRBJ2-7, with D perhaps matching TRBD1 (5 bases). Trimming removed 0 bases at V and 5 bases at J, with 11 bases between. Germline CDR1 reads SEHNR; CDR2 reads FQNEAQ (reference sequence). This CDR3 spans 14 amino acids. The CDR3 region has the DNA TGTGCCAGCAGCTTAGCGGGGCAGGTCCACGAGCAGTACTTC. Translation gives CASSLAGQVHEQYF.

This chain uses TRBV5-1 with TRBJ2-1; 8 nucleotides line up with TRBD2. The trim removed 0 bases at V and 13 bases at J, leaving 12 bases unmatched. The CDR3 spans 15 residues. The germline gives CDR1 SGHRS, CDR2 YFSETQ. The CDR3 coding sequence is TGCGCCAGCAGCTTGGCCCAGGGTAGCGGGGCGGTCCAGTTCTTC. Its translation is CASSLAQGSGAVQFF.

The chain's CDR3 is CAWSAGTGAHGQYF. CDR3 in DNA: TGTGCCTGGAGCGCCGGGACAGGGGCGCACGGGCAGTACTTC. The chain couples TRBV30 to TRBJ2-7; 10 positions agree with TRBD1. V dropped 3 bases and J dropped 9; count of bases not matched to a gene: 11. Looked up from germline, CDR1 is GTSNPN and CDR2 is SVGIG (reference sequence). The CDR3 extends over 14 amino acids. Complete variable domain (other parts from reference TRBV30 and TRBJ2-7): SQTIHQWPATLVQPVGSPLSLECTVEGTSNPNLYWYRQAAGRGLQLLFYSVGIGQISSEVPQNLSASRPQDRQFILSSKKLLLSDSGFYLCAWSAGTGAHGQYFGPGTRLTVT.

The chain couples TRBV20-1 to TRBJ2-5, with D possibly TRBD2 on 5 matching bases. The CDR3 is 16 residues long. Germline V gene lookup returns CDR1 DFQATT and CDR2 SNEGSKA (reference sequence). The V gene lost 3 bases and the J gene lost 4 bases, with 21 bases spanning the gap. CDR3 sequence (DNA): TGCAGTGCTAGTGGTACATTCTTAGGGAGTGGAGAGACCCAGTACTTC. As protein: CSASGTFLGSGETQYF.

V usage is TRBV27 and J usage is TRBJ1-1; TRBD1 is a possible D gene (6 bases). The V gene lost 3 bases and the J gene lost 5 bases, with 7 bases spanning the gap. This CDR3 has 12 amino acids. Germline V gene data show CDR1 as MNHEY and CDR2 as SMNVEV (reference sequence). Here the CDR3 DNA reads TGTGCCAGCAGTTTCCAGGGGACTGAAGCTTTCTTT. It yields the protein CASSFQGTEAFF.

This chain links TRBV19 with TRBJ1-2; possible D gene TRBD1, 5 bases. The CDR3 has 15 residues. Germline assignment: CDR1 LNHDA and CDR2 SQIVND (reference sequence). Trimming took off 4 bases at V and 5 bases at J, with 17 bases between the two ends. Written as DNA, the CDR3 is TGTGCCAGTAGTACCGCCATCGGGGAGGGGTATGGCTACACCTTC. It specifies CASSTAIGEGYGYTF. Filled out from reference TRBV19 and TRBJ1-2, the complete variable domain reads DGGITQSPKYLFRKEGQNVTLSCEQNLNHDAMYWYRQDPGQGLRLIYYSQIVNDFQKGDIAEGYSVSREKKESFPLTVTSAQKNPTAFYLCASSTAIGEGYGYTFGSGTRLTVV.

The V call is TRBV9, the J call TRBJ2-7; 9 nucleotides match TRBD2. The CDR3 totals 15 residues. V was clipped by 3 bases and J by 5 bases; unmatched bases: 9. In germline, CDR1 is SGDLS, CDR2 YYNGEE. The CDR3 coding sequence is TGTGCCAGCAGCGGGAGAAGCGGGAGGATCCACGAGCAGTACTTC. It encodes CASSGRSGRIHEQYF. The full variable domain, with the rest looked up from reference TRBV9 and TRBJ2-7, is DSGVTQTPKHLITATGQRVTLRCSPRSGDLSVYWYQQSLDQGLQFLIQYYNGEERAKGNILERFSAQQFPDLHSELNLSSLELGDSALYFCASSGRSGRIHEQYFGPGTRLTVT.